The 24 T cell receptor beta chains given below trace back to one sample, sequenced in a study of response to subunit inactivated influenza vaccine. TCRdb used MiXCR to reprocess the RT-PCR reads, holding one entry per CDR3 protein. The data show 500,000 to 550,000 distinct CDR3 sequences, approximately 7.2% seen once. Sequenced here: PBMCs from blood, sampled around 2 years after vaccination. Every receptor here comes from a man aged 50 to 69 who received an inactivated influenza vaccine.

This clonotype was counted only a few times. This rearrangement joins TRBV10-3 to TRBJ1-1, with no clear D. V was pared by 0 bases and J by 6 bases, with 8 bases between. The CDR3 runs 13 residues. Per the germline V gene, CDR1 is ENHRY and CDR2 is SYGVKD. The CDR3 sequence: CAISESKVAEAFF. CDR3 in DNA: TGTGCCATCAGTGAGTCGAAGGTGGCTGAAGCTTTCTTT.

This clonotype was detected once. A read error is possible here, since a much larger clone lies one base away. The chain links TRBV5-6 to TRBJ2-5; no definite D call. The CDR3 is 11 amino acids. CDR1 and CDR2 from the germline V gene are SGHDT and YYEEEE. The CDR3 region is CAGSLSVDFLF. The DNA for the CDR3 is TGTGCCGGCAGCTTGAGTGTCGACTTCCTTTTC.

The chain carries TRBV6-6 and TRBJ2-3; D possibly corresponds to TRBD1 (6 bases). The CDR3 has 13 residues. V shed 5 bases and J shed 7 bases, with 13 bases lying between them. The germline gives CDR1 MNHNY, CDR2 SVGAGI (reference sequence). The CDR3 loop reads CASSLSRGNTQYF. In DNA form, the CDR3 reads TGTGCCAGCAGTCTGTCCAGGGGAAATACGCAGTATTTT.

This clonotype was picked up many times. V and J are TRBV6-1 and TRBJ1-2; no firm D call. V gave up 8 bases and J gave up 4 bases, with 11 bases separating them. Germline values: CDR1 MNHNS, CDR2 SASEGT. This CDR3 contains 12 residues. The DNA of the CDR3 is TGTGCCAGCCAATACATTGGCTATGGCTACACCTTC. Translated, it gives CASQYIGYGYTF.

This clonotype was observed a handful of times. V and J are TRBV28 and TRBJ1-2, with TRBD1 identical over 9 bases. V was clipped by 9 bases and J by 8 bases; unmatched bases: 10. CDR1 and CDR2 from the germline V gene are MDHEN and SYDVKM. The CDR3 sequence is 13 residues long. Here the CDR3 DNA reads TGTGCCAGTCTACAGGGGGCAAGTAAGGGCTACACCTTC. Residues: CASLQGASKGYTF.

The count of this clonotype is one. Germline and junction disagree at one end, which may indicate a read error. The chain uses TRBV19 and TRBJ2-5; D might be TRBD1 (6 bases). The CDR3 has 14 amino acids. From germline, CDR1 is LNHDA and CDR2 SQIVND (reference sequence). The CDR3 DNA sequence: TGTGCCAGTAGTATCGGGACACACCAAGATACCCAGTACTTC. As protein: CASSIGTHQDTQYF.

This clonotype was detected ten times or more. The genes are TRBV28 and TRBJ2-7; 9 nucleotides match TRBD2. The CDR3 has 16 amino acids. Germline values: CDR1 MDHEN, CDR2 SYDVKM. The V and J ends lost 4 bases and 3 bases, in that order; junction bases with no gene match: 10. The CDR3 DNA reads TGTGCCAGCAGTTCCGCGGGAGTAGCGGGGGACTACGAGCAGTACTTC. Encoded protein: CASSSAGVAGDYEQYF.

CDR3 amino acids: CASSRTGGDYGYTF. The CDR3 DNA sequence: TGTGCCAGCAGTCGGACAGGGGGCGACTATGGCTACACCTTC. V and J are TRBV6-1 and TRBJ1-2; 11 bases agree with TRBD1. This CDR3 is 14 amino acids long. V trimming: 5 bases; J trimming: 3 bases; junction bases outside the gene matches: 2. Germline V gene sequence: CDR1 MNHNS, CDR2 SASEGT.

The rearrangement links TRBV20-1 to TRBJ2-1; possibly TRBD2 for D (6 bases). V lost 0 bases, J lost 3 bases, and 18 bases lay in between. Per germline, CDR1 DFQATT and CDR2 SNEGSKA (reference sequence). The CDR3 runs 17 residues. CDR3 in amino acids: CSARDYTGAGSYNEQFF. CDR3 in DNA: TGCAGTGCTAGAGATTATACAGGAGCGGGCAGCTACAATGAGCAGTTCTTC.

The rearrangement links TRBV28 to TRBJ2-7; TRBD2 agrees at 14 bases. The CDR3 spans 17 residues. Trimming took 7 bases from V and 2 from J; bases not matched to a gene: 10. CDR1 is MDHEN, CDR2 SYDVKM, per germline. For the CDR3, the DNA is TGTGCCAGCAAAGGCGGGACTAGCGGGAGTGGAACCTACGAGCAGTACTTC. This gives the protein CASKGGTSGSGTYEQYF.

In this sample, this clonotype turned up many times. V and J are TRBV5-1 and TRBJ1-3, with TRBD1 as a possible D gene (6 bases). The CDR3 has 16 residues. Per the germline V gene, CDR1 is SGHRS and CDR2 is YFSETQ. V lost 4 bases to trimming and J lost 0 bases, with 14 bases between them. The CDR3 nucleotides read TGCGCCAGCAGCGAACGGGACACCACCTCTGGAAACACCATATATTTT. Protein: CASSERDTTSGNTIYF.

The table lists this clonotype with many counts. The chain combines TRBV20-1 with TRBJ2-7; D is perhaps TRBD2 (5 bases). Trimming cost V 3 bases and J 2 bases, with 14 bases left between them. Looked up from germline, CDR1 is DFQATT and CDR2 is SNEGSKA (reference sequence). This CDR3 contains 14 residues. The CDR3 sequence: CSARKLGVTYEQYF. The CDR3 DNA reads as TGCAGTGCTAGGAAGTTGGGAGTTACCTACGAGCAGTACTTC.

In its sample, this clonotype was seen a few times. J is TRBJ1-4 and V is TRBV15; TRBD1 is a possible D gene (5 bases). Trimming pared 0 bases from V and 7 bases from J, leaving 12 bases between. The germline V gene encodes CDR1 LNHNV and CDR2 YYDKDF (reference sequence). The CDR3 loop spans 15 amino acids. In DNA, the CDR3 is TGTGCCACCAGCAGAGATCTGGGACTATCTGAAAAACTGTTTTTT. This encodes CATSRDLGLSEKLFF. Looking up the rest from reference TRBV15 and TRBJ1-4 gives the full variable domain: DAMVIQNPRYQVTQFGKPVTLSCSQTLNHNVMYWYQQKSSQAPKLLFHYYDKDFNNEADTPDNFQSRRPNTSFCFLDIRSPGLGDTAMYLCATSRDLGLSEKLFFGSGTQLSVL.

This clonotype was seen repeatedly, ten times or more. The CDR3 sequence: CATSRVTRTDTQYF. The DNA of the CDR3 is TGTGCCACCAGCAGAGTAACTCGCACAGATACGCAGTATTTT. The chain carries TRBV15 and TRBJ2-3; D remains unclear. The CDR3 is made up of 14 amino acids. Germline V gene sequence: CDR1 LNHNV, CDR2 YYDKDF (reference sequence). The ends were cut back, 1 base at V and 1 base at J, with 6 bases in the middle.

A few counts support this clonotype. The CDR3 spells CSAPGRGGLEKLFF. The CDR3 coding sequence is TGCAGTGCTCCTGGTCGTGGGGGATTGGAAAAACTGTTTTTT. J is TRBJ1-4 and V is TRBV20-1, with D perhaps matching TRBD1 (5 bases). The germline V and J ends were trimmed by 5 bases and 8 bases, with 18 bases remaining between them. Germline V CDR1 and CDR2: DFQATT, SNEGSKA (reference sequence). The CDR3 contains 14 residues.

The rearrangement joins TRBV20-1 to TRBJ2-1; D is uncertain. V shed 4 bases and J shed 0 bases, with 10 bases lying between them. This CDR3 region has 14 residues. Germline V gives CDR1 DFQATT, CDR2 SNEGSKA (reference sequence). The DNA for the CDR3 is TGCAGTGCTATGAAGGGAAACTCCTACAATGAGCAGTTCTTC. Translation: CSAMKGNSYNEQFF.

This clonotype was detected a few times. CDR3 protein: CASSWDSFSGETQYF. The CDR3 nucleotides are TGTGCCAGCAGCTGGGACTCCTTTTCGGGAGAGACCCAGTACTTC. V is TRBV7-2 and J is TRBJ2-5; tentatively, D is TRBD2 (6 bases). Germline V lookup: CDR1 SGHTA, CDR2 FQGNSA. V gave up 4 bases and J gave up 4 bases, with 16 bases separating them. The CDR3 sequence is 15 residues long.

With regard to this clonotype: With a much larger clone just one base away, this may be a read error. This sequence joins TRBV11-2 and TRBJ2-5; 10 bases match TRBD2. With V trimmed by 5 bases and J by 4 bases, 7 bases remained unmatched. CDR1 is SGHAT, CDR2 FQNNGV, per germline. This CDR3 region has 15 residues. Here the CDR3 reads CASSISSGSRETQYF. CDR3 nucleotide sequence: TGTGCCAGCAGCATTTCTAGCGGGAGCCGAGAGACCCAGTACTTC.

This clonotype turned up a few times. This rearrangement joins TRBV3-1 to TRBJ2-1; D possibly corresponds to TRBD1 (6 bases). The CDR3 is 14 amino acids. Germline values: CDR1 LGHDT, CDR2 YNNKEL (reference sequence). V shed 4 bases and J shed 9 bases, with 16 bases lying between them. Here the CDR3 DNA reads TGTGCCAGCAGCCCCGGGACACAGAACATTGAGCAGTTCTTC. It encodes CASSPGTQNIEQFF.

J is TRBJ2-7 and V is TRBV27; D is possibly TRBD1 (5 bases). Trimming took off 2 bases at V and 2 bases at J, with 13 bases between the two ends. Germline-derived CDR1 and CDR2 are MNHEY and SMNVEV (reference sequence). CDR3 length equals 15 residues. The CDR3 protein is CASSLQPGPPYEQYF. Written as DNA, the CDR3 is TGTGCCAGCAGTTTACAGCCAGGGCCACCCTACGAGCAGTACTTC.

This clonotype occurred a few times. This chain uses TRBV10-3 with TRBJ2-2, with 9 bases fitting TRBD1. Per the germline V gene, CDR1 is ENHRY and CDR2 is SYGVKD. V gave up 5 bases and J gave up 0 bases; unmatched junction bases: 4. The length of the CDR3 is 16 residues. For the CDR3, the DNA is TGTGCCATCAGTACCGGACAGGGGACGAACACCGGGGAGCTGTTTTTT. Amino acid sequence: CAISTGQGTNTGELFF.

The V and J genes are TRBV12-3 or TRBV12-4 and TRBJ2-1; TRBD1 matches at 7 bases. The V and J ends lost 1 base and 4 bases, in that order; junction bases with no gene match: 4. This CDR3 comprises 15 residues. In DNA, the CDR3 is TGTGCCAGCAGTTTAGAGGCCAGGGGGTACAATGAGCAGTTCTTC. It encodes CASSLEARGYNEQFF.

This clonotype was found a few times. CDR3 region: CASSQGGTGVHHATNEKLFF. Written as DNA, the CDR3 is TGCGCCAGCAGCCAAGGGGGGACCGGCGTACACCATGCAACTAATGAAAAACTGTTTTTT. The chain employs TRBV4-3 and TRBJ1-4; D is possibly TRBD1 (5 bases). The length of the CDR3 is 20 residues. The V gene lost 1 base and the J gene lost 0 bases, with 21 bases spanning the gap. The germline V gene has CDR1 LGHNA and CDR2 YSLEER.

As to this clonotype: A much larger clone is a single base away; this may be a read error. CDR3 DNA: TGCGCCAGCAGCCCAGAGGGGGCTGGTGGAAACACCCTATATTTT. Protein: CASSPEGAGGNTLYF. V is TRBV4-3 and J is TRBJ1-3; 7 bases line up with TRBD1. The CDR3 covers 15 residues. Looked up from germline, CDR1 is LGHNA and CDR2 is YSLEER.